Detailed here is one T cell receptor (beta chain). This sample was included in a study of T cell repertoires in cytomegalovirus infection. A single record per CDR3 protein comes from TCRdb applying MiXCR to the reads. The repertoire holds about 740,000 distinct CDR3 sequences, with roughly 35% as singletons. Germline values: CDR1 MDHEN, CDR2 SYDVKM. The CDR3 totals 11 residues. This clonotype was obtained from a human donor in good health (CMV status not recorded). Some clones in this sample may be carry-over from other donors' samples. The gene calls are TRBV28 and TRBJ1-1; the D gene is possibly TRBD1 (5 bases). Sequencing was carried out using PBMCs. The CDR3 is CGAGENTEAFF. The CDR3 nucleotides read TGTGGTGCGGGGGAAAACACTGAAGCTTTCTTT. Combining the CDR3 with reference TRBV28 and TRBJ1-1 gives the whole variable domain DVKVTQSSRYLVKRTGEKVFLECVQDMDHENMFWYRQDPGLGLRLIYFSYDVKMKEKGDIPEGYSVSREKKERFSLILESASTNQTSMYLCGAGENTEAFFGQGTRLTVV.